This T cell receptor (beta chain) emerged from a study of control samples from healthy donors and cancer patients (dated by TCRdb to between 2020 and 2021). The library was built by means of the immunoSEQ multiplex PCR assay. TCRdb re-hosts the immuneACCESS table, in-frame sequences only. Its copies lack some clones; in the studies checked, an unresolved V gene accounts for under half of them, and the cause for the rest is not known. This sample comprises approximately 72,000 clones, around 91% of them detected only once. 7.2% of the sample is in the top ten clones. With respect to this clone: Its antigen remains undetermined. No base qualities exist here, and no much larger clone lies one base off it.

Sequenced sample: blood. This TCR derives from a man over 45 in good health.

Read as DNA, the sequence is TGTGCCAGCAGCCCCTCGGGGCAAGAGACCCAGTACTTC. Its protein reads: CASSPSGQETQYF. The rearranged segments are TRBV12-3 or TRBV12-4 and TRBJ2-5; TRBD2 could be the D gene, as 5 bases match. Trimming removed 6 bases from V and 2 bases from J, leaving 10 bases between the germline ends. The CDR3 contains 13 residues, cysteine and phenylalanine counted. The read is trimmed to its CDR3 DNA, 39 bases read in frame from base 1.